The entry below describes one TCR beta chain. This CDR3 has 15 amino acids. V dropped 5 bases and J dropped 6; count of bases not matched to a gene: 11. CDR1 and CDR2 from the germline V gene are SNHLY and FYNNEI. The sample is drawn from a study of blood T cell repertoires in COVID-19. Measured with immunoSEQ multiplex PCR; TCRdb has only the in-frame clones, and not every one. The sample includes over 100,000 clones, 80% of them seen just once. The sequence derives from a man aged 55 to 70 with active or convalescent COVID-19. The sequenced material came from peripheral blood. The rearrangement joins TRBV2 to TRBJ1-2; 8 bases agree with TRBD1. CDR3 DNA: TGTGCCAGCAGTATGGACAGGGAGGTTGAGAATGGCTACACCTTC. This sequence encodes CASSMDREVENGYTF.